This entry is about one TCR beta chain. This sample was taken from a study of control samples from healthy donors and cancer patients. Only in-frame clones appear in the TCRdb table, and some are missing; sequencing was by immunoSEQ multiplex PCR. The table records 350,000 to 450,000 clones, 90% of them present only once. This CDR3 spans 13 amino acids. Trimming shortened V by 4 bases and J by 4 bases, and 13 bases separated the two germline ends. Germline CDR1 reads GTSNPN; CDR2 reads SVGIG (reference sequence). The chain couples TRBV30 to TRBJ1-2, with D possibly TRBD1 on 5 matching bases. This receptor was identified in a man aged 40-55 years with head and neck cancer. The sample comprised PBMCs. The CDR3 nucleotides read TGTGCCTGGAACGGGGGAGGAGGCTATGGCTACACCTTC. Protein product: CAWNGGGGYGYTF. The full variable domain, with the rest looked up from reference TRBV30 and TRBJ1-2, is SQTIHQWPATLVQPVGSPLSLECTVEGTSNPNLYWYRQAAGRGLQLLFYSVGIGQISSEVPQNLSASRPQDRQFILSSKKLLLSDSGFYLCAWNGGGGYGYTFGSGTRLTVV.